This T cell receptor beta chain was obtained from a study of T cells in Graves' hyperthyroidism and ophthalmopathy (dated by TCRdb to between 2018 and 2021). With regard to the full study: Peripheral blood was collected at initial diagnosis, before any treatment. A discovery cohort of 95 to 100 patients, approximately 45 with Graves' ophthalmopathy and approximately 60 with stable Graves' hyperthyroidism, was used to find distinguishing TCR V-J signatures. Prospective prediction of ophthalmopathy was tested in an independent validation cohort of about 19 hyperthyroidism patients and 17 patients who later progressed to ophthalmopathy. The 90 to 100 discovery patients were randomly divided into training and test sets at a 7:3 ratio. According to the paper, TCR Vbeta CDR3 sequencing was carried out on around 140 peripheral blood samples, which came from 40 to 45 ophthalmopathy, roughly 75 hyperthyroidism and roughly 17 progressor patients. After blood sampling, hyperthyroidism patients were treated with methimazole at a starting dose of 30 mg daily, and ophthalmopathy patients were treated with high-dose intravenous methylprednisolone. The study also compared thyroid tissue and blood T-cell repertoires from roughly 6 Graves' hyperthyroidism patients.

The TCR beta CDR3 regions were amplified from RNA transcripts. The TCR CDR3 was subjected to a first round of RT-PCR using the HTBI primer set and the Qiagen OneStep RT-PCR kit. Libraries were constructed in a second round of multiplex PCR, after which size selection and purification were performed. Libraries were sequenced paired-end with 100 bp reads on an Illumina HiSeq2000. The authors processed their data as follows. SOAPnuke was used to process the raw data, removing reads that contained adapters or uncalled bases, had a mean Phred below 15, or lacked an exact match to the constant primer or identifier. COPE v1.2.5 was used to merge high-quality paired reads, and clonotypes were defined as unique nucleotide sequences. MiTCR v1.1 was used to align clonotypes to the IMGT TRBV, TRBD and TRBJ reference segments. The analysis was restricted to V-J combinations with a frequency above 0.0001, which together covered 99.2% of the repertoires. The TCS score was defined as F50 (clonal expansion) divided by E x V (chaos), with BLOSUM62-based TCRdist calculated between CDR3 peptides within each V-J. Welch's t-statistics and random forest reduced 450 to 600 V-J features to some 14, which were used in a naive Bayes classifier (R e1071). TCRdb redid the processing of the public reads, applying fastp at Q25 and MiXCR, and retained in-frame beta chains. Duplicate CDR3 protein sequences are folded into a single record with the most common DNA and genes. V and J calls and clone size were set by TCRdb, not the authors. Within this sample are around 690,000 distinct CDR3 sequences, with more than 20% of them counted one time only. Of the sample, under 35% falls within the top ten clones.

Beyond this particular receptor, the publication reports: In validation, progression to ophthalmopathy was predicted by the model with roughly 69% sensitivity and roughly 72% specificity, a median of approximately 6.5 months before onset. No statistical method was used to fix the sample size in advance, and group allocation was not hidden from the investigators. Blood samples also contained most of the expanded thyroid clonotypes (frequency above 0.001), which suggests that blood repertoires may reflect thyroid immune responses. In cross-validation, a model built on a 13 V-J signature told ophthalmopathy apart from stable hyperthyroidism with roughly 87% sensitivity and around 83% specificity, and in testing the same model reached 80%/75%.

Ophthalmopathy patients had moderately to severely active disease, Clinical Activity Score of at least 3, NOSPECS grade of at least 4, and duration under 3 months. Exclusion was applied to patients with uncontrolled infections, other autoimmune diseases, pregnancy or lactation. Diagnoses were established on the basis of clinical symptoms, serum thyroxine and TRAb, thyroid ultrasound, and orbital computed tomography. PBMCs were separated from roughly 9.3 ml of fresh peripheral blood using Ficoll-Paque density gradient centrifugation. Total RNA was extracted with Trizol reagent, and quality was checked on an Agilent 2100 Bioanalyzer. Reading the germline V gene gives CDR1 SGHRS and CDR2 YFSETQ. The CDR3 holds 18 amino acids from the cysteine to the phenylalanine. Of the read, only the CDR3 DNA is kept; its 54 bases are in frame from base 1. This clonotype was detected a few times. No cognate antigen has been identified for it. One end of the junction is discordant with germline, which a read error may explain.

The chain is encoded by TRBV5-1 joined to TRBJ2-2; 11 bases in the junction line up with TRBD2. The source material was blood. The receptor comes from a man aged 25-45 years with Graves' ophthalmopathy. For the CDR3, the sequence is CASSPSGTSGRNTGELFF. The nucleotides are TGTGCCAGCAGCCCCTCCGGGACTAGCGGAAGGAACACCGGGGAGCTGTTTTTT.